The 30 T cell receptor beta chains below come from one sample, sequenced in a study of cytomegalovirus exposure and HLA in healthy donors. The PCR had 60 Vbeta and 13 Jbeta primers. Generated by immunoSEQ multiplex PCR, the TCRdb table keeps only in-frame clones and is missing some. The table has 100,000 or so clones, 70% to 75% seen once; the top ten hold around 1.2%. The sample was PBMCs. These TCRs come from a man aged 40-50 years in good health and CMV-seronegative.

CDR3 in DNA: TGCGCCAGCAGCCACGCCACGGGGGTCGCCACCTACGAGCAGTACTTC. This translates into CASSHATGVATYEQYF. The chain carries TRBV4-1 and TRBJ2-7; maybe TRBD2 (6 bases). The CDR3 is 16 residues long. The germline V gene encodes CDR1 MGHRA and CDR2 YSYEKL. V was shortened by 3 bases and J by 2 bases, with 17 bases between the two germline ends.

Here the CDR3 DNA reads TGTGCCAGCAGCTTGGGGTCGAGGGGAGCGGGAGTCTACAATGAGCAGTTCTTC. Amino acids: CASSLGSRGAGVYNEQFF. The genes are TRBV7-2 and TRBJ2-1; 8 bases fit TRBD2. Trimming cost V 3 bases and J 3 bases; bases outside gene matches: 13. Germline CDR1 SGHTA, CDR2 FQGNSA. The CDR3 is 18 amino acids.

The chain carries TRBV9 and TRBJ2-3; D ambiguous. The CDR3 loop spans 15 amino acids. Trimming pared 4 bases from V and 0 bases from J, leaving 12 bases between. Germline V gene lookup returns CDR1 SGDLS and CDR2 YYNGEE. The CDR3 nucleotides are TGTGCCAGCAGCAACTCCCCCACTAGCACAGATACGCAGTATTTT. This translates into CASSNSPTSTDTQYF.

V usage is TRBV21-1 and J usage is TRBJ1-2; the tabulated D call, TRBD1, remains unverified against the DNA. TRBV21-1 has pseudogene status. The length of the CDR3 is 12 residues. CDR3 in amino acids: CASSKGARGYTF. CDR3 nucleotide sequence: TGTGCCAGCAGCAAGGGGGCGAGGGGCTACACCTTC.

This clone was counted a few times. CDR3 in amino acids: CASRDRAGGSSYNEQFF. As DNA, the CDR3 is TGTGCCAGCAGAGACAGGGCCGGGGGAAGCTCCTACAATGAGCAGTTCTTC. This chain joins TRBV2 and TRBJ2-1, with a weak D call TRBD1 (7 bases). The CDR3 contains 17 residues. Germline V gives CDR1 SNHLY, CDR2 FYNNEI. The V and J ends lost 6 bases and 0 bases respectively, with 18 bases between them. Complete variable domain (other parts from reference TRBV2 and TRBJ2-1): EPEVTQTPSHQVTQMGQEVILRCVPISNHLYFYWYRQILGQKVEFLVSFYNNEISEKSEIFDDQFSVERPDGSNFTLKIRSTKLEDSAMYFCASRDRAGGSSYNEQFFGPGTRLTVL.

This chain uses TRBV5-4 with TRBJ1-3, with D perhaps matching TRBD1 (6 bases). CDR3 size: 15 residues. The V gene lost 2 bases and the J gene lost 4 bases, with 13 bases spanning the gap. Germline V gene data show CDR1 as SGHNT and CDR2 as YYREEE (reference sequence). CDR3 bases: TGTGCCAGCAGCTTTATGGGGGCTGGGGGAAACACCATATATTTT. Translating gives CASSFMGAGGNTIYF.

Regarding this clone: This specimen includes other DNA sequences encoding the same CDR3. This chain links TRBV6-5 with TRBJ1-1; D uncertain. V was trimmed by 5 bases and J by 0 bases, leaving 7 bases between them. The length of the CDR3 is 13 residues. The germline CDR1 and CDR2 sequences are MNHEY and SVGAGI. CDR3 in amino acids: CASSPTVNTEAFF. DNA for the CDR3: TGTGCCAGCAGTCCCACGGTGAACACTGAAGCTTTCTTT.

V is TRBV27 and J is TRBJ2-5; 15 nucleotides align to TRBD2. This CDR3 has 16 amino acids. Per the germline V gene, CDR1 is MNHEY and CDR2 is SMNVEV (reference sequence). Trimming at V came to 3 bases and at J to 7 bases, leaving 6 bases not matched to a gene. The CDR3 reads CASSFGTSGGRGTQYF. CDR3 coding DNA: TGTGCCAGCAGTTTCGGGACTAGCGGGGGGCGGGGGACCCAGTACTTC.

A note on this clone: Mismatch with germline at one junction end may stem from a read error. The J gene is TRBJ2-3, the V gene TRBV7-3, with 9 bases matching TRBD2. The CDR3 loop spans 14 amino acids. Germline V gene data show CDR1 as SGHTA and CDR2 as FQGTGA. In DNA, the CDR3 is TGTTCCAGCAGCCCCAGCGGGGGGATGGATACGCAGTATTTT. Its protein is CSSSPSGGMDTQYF.

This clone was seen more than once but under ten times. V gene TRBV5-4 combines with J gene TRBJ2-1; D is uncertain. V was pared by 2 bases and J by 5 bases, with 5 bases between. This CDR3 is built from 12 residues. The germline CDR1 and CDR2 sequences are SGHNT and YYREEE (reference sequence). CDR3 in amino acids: CASSFQDNEQFF. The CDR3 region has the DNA TGTGCCAGCAGCTTCCAGGACAATGAGCAGTTCTTC.

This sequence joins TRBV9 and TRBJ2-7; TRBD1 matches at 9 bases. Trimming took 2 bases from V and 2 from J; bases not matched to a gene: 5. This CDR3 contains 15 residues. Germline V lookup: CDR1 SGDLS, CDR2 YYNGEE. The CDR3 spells CASSVWGQGPYEQYF. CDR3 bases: TGTGCCAGCAGCGTGTGGGGACAGGGACCCTACGAGCAGTACTTC.

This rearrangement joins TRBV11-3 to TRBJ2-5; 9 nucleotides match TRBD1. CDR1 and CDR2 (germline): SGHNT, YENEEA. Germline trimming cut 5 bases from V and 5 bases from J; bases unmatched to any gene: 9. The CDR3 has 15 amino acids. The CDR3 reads CASSTTGGKGETQYF. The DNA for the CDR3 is TGTGCCAGCAGCACCACAGGGGGCAAGGGGGAGACCCAGTACTTC.

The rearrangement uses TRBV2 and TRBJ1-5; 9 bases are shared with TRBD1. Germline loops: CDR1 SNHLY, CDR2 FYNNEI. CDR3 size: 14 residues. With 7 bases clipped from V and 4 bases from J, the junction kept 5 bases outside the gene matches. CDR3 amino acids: CASTPGQGNQPQHF. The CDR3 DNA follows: TGTGCCAGCACCCCGGGACAGGGAAATCAGCCCCAGCATTTT.

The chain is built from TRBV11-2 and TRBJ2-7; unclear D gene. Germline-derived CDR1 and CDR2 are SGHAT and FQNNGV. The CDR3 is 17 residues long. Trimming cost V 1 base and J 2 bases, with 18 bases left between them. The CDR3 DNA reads TGTGCCAGCAGCTTAGCCGCCCACGCCATGGGCCCCTACGAGCAGTACTTC. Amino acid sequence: CASSLAAHAMGPYEQYF.

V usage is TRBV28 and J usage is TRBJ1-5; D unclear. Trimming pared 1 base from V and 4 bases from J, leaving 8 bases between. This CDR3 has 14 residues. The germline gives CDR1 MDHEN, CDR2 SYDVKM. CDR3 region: CASSLSHGNQPQHF. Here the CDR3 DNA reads TGTGCCAGCAGTTTATCTCACGGGAATCAGCCCCAGCATTTT.

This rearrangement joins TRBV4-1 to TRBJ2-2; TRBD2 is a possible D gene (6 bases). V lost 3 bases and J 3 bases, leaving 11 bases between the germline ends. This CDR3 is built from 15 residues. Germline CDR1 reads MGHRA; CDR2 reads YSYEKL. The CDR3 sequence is CASSQSPGDTGELFF. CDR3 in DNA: TGCGCCAGCAGCCAGTCCCCGGGGGACACCGGGGAGCTGTTTTTT.

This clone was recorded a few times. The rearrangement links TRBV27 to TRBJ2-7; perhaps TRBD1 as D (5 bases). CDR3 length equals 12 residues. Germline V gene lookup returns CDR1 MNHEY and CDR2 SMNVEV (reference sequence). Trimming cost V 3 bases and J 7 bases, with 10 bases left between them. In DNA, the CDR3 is TGTGCCAGCAGTTTTTTAGGGGTTGAGCAGTACTTC. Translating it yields CASSFLGVEQYF.

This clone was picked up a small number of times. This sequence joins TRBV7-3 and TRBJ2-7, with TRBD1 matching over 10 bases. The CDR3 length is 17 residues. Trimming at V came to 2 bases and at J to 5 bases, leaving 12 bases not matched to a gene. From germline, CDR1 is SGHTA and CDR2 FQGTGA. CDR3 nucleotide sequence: TGTGCCAGCAGCTTAGTGTCGGGACAGGGGATAGTCCACGAGCAGTACTTC. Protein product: CASSLVSGQGIVHEQYF.

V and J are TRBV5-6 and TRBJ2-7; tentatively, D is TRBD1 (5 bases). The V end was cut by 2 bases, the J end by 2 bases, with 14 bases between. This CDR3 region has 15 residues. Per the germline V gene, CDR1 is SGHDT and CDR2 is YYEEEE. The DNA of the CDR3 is TGTGCCAGCAGCTTTGCTTCGCAGGGTCCCTACGAGCAGTACTTC. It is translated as CASSFASQGPYEQYF.

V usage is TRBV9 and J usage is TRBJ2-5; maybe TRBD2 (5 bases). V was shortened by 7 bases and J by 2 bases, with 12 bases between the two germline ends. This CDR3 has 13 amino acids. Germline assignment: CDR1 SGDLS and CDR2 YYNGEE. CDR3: CASSSGRQETQYF. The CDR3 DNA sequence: TGTGCCAGCTCAAGCGGTCGACAAGAGACCCAGTACTTC.

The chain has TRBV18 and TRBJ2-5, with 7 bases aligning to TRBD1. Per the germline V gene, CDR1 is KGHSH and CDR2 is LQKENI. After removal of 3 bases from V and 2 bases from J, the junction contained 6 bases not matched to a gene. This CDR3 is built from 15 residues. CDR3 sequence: CASSPDRPLQETQYF. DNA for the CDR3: TGTGCCAGCTCACCGGACAGGCCACTACAAGAGACCCAGTACTTC.

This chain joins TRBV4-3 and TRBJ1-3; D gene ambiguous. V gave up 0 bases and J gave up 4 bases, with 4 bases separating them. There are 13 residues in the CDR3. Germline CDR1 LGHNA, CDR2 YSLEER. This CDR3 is CASSQDRGNTIYF. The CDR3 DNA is TGCGCCAGCAGCCAAGACAGGGGAAACACCATATATTTT.

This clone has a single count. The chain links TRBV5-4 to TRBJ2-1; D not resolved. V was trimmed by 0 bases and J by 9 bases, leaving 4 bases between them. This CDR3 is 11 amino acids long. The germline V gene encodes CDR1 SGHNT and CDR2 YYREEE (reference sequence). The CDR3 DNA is TGTGCCAGCAGCTTGGATCTTGAGCAGTTCTTC. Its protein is CASSLDLEQFF. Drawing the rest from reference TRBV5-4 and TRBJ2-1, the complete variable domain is ETGVTQSPTHLIKTRGQQVTLRCSSQSGHNTVSWYQQALGQGPQFIFQYYREEENGRGNFPPRFSGLQFPNYSSELNVNALELDDSALYLCASSLDLEQFFGPGTRLTVL.

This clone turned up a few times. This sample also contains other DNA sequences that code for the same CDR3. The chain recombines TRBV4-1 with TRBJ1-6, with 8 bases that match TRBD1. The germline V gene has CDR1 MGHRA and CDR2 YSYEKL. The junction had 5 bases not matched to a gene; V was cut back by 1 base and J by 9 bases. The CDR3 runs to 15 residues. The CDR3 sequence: CASSQGQGAGSPLHF. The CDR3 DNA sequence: TGCGCCAGCAGCCAAGGGCAGGGGGCCGGTTCACCCCTCCACTTT.

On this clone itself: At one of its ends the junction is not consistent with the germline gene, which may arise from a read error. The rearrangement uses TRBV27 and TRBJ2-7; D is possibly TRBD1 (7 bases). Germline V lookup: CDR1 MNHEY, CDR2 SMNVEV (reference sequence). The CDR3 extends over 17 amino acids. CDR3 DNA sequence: TGTGCCAGCAGGTTATGGGGCGGAGGGGGCGAGACCTACGAGCAGTACTTC. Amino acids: CASRLWGGGGETYEQYF.

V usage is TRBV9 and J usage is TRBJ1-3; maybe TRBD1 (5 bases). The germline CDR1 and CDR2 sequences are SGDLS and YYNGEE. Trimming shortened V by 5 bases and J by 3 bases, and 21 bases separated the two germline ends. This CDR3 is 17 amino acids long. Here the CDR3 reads CASRDRRGPRGGNTIYF. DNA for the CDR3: TGTGCCAGCAGGGACCGGAGGGGCCCCCGGGGTGGAAACACCATATATTTT.

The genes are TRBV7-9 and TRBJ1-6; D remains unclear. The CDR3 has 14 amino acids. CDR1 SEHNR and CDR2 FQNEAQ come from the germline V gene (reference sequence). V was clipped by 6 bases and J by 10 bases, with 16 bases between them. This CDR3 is CASSGSLSGSPLHF. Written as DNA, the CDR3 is TGTGCCAGCAGTGGCTCTTTAAGCGGATCACCCCTCCACTTT.

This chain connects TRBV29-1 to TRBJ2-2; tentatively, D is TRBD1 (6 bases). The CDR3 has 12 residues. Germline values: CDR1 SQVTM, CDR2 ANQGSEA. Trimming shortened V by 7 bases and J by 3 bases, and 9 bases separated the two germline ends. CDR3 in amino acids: CSAQGYTGELFF. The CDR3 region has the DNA TGCAGCGCCCAGGGGTACACCGGGGAGCTGTTTTTT.

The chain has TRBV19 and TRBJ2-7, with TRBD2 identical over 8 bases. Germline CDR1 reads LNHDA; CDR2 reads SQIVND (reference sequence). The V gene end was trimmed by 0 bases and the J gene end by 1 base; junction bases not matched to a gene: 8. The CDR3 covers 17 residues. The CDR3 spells CASSIERTASGSYEQYF. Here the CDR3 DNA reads TGTGCCAGTAGTATAGAGCGGACGGCTAGCGGGTCCTACGAGCAGTACTTC.

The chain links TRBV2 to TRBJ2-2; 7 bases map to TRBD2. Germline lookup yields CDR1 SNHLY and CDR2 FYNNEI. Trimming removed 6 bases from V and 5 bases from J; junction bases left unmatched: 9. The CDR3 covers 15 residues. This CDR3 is CASRPPTRGTGELFF. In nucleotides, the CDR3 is TGTGCCAGCAGGCCCCCAACGCGGGGGACCGGGGAGCTGTTTTTT.